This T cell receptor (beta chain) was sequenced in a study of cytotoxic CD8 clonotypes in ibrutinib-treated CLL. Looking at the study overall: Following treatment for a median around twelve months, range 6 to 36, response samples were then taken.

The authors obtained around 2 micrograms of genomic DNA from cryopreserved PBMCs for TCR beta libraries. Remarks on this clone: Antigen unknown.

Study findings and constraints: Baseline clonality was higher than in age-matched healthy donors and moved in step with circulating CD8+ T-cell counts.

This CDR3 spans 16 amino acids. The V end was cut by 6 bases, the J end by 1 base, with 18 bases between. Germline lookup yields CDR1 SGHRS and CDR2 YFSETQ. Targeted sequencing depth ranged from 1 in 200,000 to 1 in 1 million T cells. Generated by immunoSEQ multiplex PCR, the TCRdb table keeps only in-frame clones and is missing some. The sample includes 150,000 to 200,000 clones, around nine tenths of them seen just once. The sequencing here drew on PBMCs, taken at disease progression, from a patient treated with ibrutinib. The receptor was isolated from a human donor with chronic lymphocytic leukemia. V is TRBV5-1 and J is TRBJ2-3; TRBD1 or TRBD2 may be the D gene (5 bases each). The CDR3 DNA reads TGCGCCAGCAACCCTAGCCCCAGGGCCGGCACAGATACGCAGTATTTT. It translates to CASNPSPRAGTDTQYF.